This paragraph reports one TCR beta chain. This record comes from a study of cytomegalovirus exposure and HLA in healthy donors. Every donor was a healthy person donating bone marrow. Donors had nominal health at sampling but likely had unrecorded immune exposures. Primers for the PCR totalled 60 Vbeta and 13 Jbeta. This table comes from immunoSEQ multiplex PCR, and its TCRdb copy is limited to in-frame clones, with some not included. The sample includes 100,000 to 150,000 clones, around 80% seen only once; the top ten take about 2%. Per germline, CDR1 SGHTA and CDR2 FQGNSA. CDR3 length equals 16 residues. Trimming took off 1 base at V and 8 bases at J, with 17 bases between the two ends.

This TCR derives from a man in his forties or fifties in good health and CMV-seronegative. The chain employs TRBV7-2 and TRBJ1-4; D is unresolved. Sequencing was done on a sample of PBMCs. CDR3 bases: TGTGCCAGCAGCTTAGAGTTGGCGAGGGATTCCGAAAAACTGTTTTTT. Its protein product is CASSLELARDSEKLFF.